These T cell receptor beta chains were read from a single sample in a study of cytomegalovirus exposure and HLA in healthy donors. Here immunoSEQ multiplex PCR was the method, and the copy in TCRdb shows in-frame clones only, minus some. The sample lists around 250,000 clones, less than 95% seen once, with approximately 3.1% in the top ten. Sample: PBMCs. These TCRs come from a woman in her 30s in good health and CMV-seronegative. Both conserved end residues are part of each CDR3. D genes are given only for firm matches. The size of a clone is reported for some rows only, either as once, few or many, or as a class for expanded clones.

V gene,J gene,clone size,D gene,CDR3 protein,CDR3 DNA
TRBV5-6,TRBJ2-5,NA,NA,CASSLDLAETQYF,TGTGCCAGCAGCTTGGACCTGGCTGAGACCCAGTACTTC
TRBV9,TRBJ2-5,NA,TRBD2,CASSAGLAGRGETQYF,TGTGCCAGCAGCGCGGGACTAGCGGGACGGGGGGAGACCCAGTACTTC
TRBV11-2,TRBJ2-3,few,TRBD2,CASSDDGRGTDTQYF,TGTGCCAGCAGCGATGACGGGAGGGGTACAGATACGCAGTATTTT
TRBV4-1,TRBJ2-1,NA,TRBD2,CASSQASGYNEQFF,TGCGCCAGCAGCCAAGCTAGCGGATACAATGAGCAGTTCTTC
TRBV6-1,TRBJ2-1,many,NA,CASSEAGGSYNEQFF,TGTGCCAGCAGTGAAGCGGGGGGCTCCTACAATGAGCAGTTCTTC
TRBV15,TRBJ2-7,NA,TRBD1,CATSREQGQYYEQYF,TGTGCCACCAGCAGAGAACAGGGACAGTACTACGAGCAGTACTTC
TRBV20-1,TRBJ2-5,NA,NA,CSGQLAETQYF,TGCAGTGGACAGTTGGCTGAGACCCAGTACTTC
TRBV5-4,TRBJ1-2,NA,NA,CASSLPGNYGYTF,TGTGCCAGCAGCTTGCCGGGGAACTATGGCTACACCTTC
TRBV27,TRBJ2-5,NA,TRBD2,CASSWTSGSRETQYF,TGTGCCAGCAGTTGGACTAGCGGGAGTAGGGAGACCCAGTACTTC
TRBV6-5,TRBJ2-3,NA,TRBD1,CASRTGETDTQYF,TGTGCCAGCAGGACAGGGGAAACAGATACGCAGTATTTT
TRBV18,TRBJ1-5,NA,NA,CASSPIGNQPQHF,TGTGCCAGCTCACCAATAGGGAATCAGCCCCAGCATTTT
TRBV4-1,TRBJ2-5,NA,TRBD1,CASSQDTGQGETQYF,TGCGCCAGCAGCCAAGATACGGGACAGGGAGAGACCCAGTACTTC
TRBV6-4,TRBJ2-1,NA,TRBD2,CASSGVAGALLGSYNEQFF,TGTGCCAGCAGTGGGGTAGCGGGCGCACTCCTCGGCTCCTACAATGAGCAGTTCTTC
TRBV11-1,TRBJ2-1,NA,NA,CASSLGPGNEQFF,TGTGCCAGCAGCTTAGGCCCAGGGAATGAGCAGTTCTTC
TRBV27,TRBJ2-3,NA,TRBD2,CASSTGTSGRPADTQYF,TGTGCCAGCAGTACAGGGACTAGCGGGAGACCGGCAGATACGCAGTATTTT
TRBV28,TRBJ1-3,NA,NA,CASSFRGRSGNTIYF,TGTGCCAGCAGTTTCCGCGGTCGATCTGGAAACACCATATATTTT
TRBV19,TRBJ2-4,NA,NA,CASSTGRSLGKNIQYF,TGTGCCAGTAGTACAGGGCGAAGTTTGGGCAAAAACATTCAGTACTTC
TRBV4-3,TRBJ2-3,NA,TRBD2,CASSPNSGYTDTQYF,TGCGCCAGCAGCCCTAATAGCGGGTACACAGATACGCAGTATTTT
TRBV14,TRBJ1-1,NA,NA,CASSQAIPGASAEAFF,TGTGCCAGCAGCCAAGCGATCCCCGGGGCGAGCGCTGAAGCTTTCTTT